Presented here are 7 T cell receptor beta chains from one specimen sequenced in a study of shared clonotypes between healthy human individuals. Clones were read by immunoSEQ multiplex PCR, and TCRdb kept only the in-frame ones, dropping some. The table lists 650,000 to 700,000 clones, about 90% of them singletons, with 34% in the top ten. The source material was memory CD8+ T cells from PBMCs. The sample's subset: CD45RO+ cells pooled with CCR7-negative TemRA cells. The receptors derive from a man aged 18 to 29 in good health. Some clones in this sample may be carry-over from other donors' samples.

The CDR3 DNA follows: TGTGCCAGCAGTTACTCGGCGGGATTCCTCAATGAGCAGTTCTTC. As protein: CASSYSAGFLNEQFF. V and J are TRBV6-6 and TRBJ2-1; the D gene is possibly TRBD2 (6 bases). The CDR3 contains 15 residues. Trimming took 0 bases from V and 6 from J, leaving 12 bases between them. From germline, CDR1 is MNHNY and CDR2 SVGAGI (reference sequence).

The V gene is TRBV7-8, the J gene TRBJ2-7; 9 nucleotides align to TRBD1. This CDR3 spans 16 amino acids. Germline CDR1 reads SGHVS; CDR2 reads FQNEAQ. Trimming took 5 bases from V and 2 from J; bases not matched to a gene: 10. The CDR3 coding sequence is TGTGCCAGCAGCCCTAATCCGGGACAGGGCACCTACGAGCAGTACTTC. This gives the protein CASSPNPGQGTYEQYF.

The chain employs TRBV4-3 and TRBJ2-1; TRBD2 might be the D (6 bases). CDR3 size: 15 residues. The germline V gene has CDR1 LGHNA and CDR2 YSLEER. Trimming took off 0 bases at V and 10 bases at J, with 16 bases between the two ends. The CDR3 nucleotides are TGCGCCAGCAGCCAAGATCGGGAGCTAGTCGGCGAGCAGTTCTTC. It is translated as CASSQDRELVGEQFF.

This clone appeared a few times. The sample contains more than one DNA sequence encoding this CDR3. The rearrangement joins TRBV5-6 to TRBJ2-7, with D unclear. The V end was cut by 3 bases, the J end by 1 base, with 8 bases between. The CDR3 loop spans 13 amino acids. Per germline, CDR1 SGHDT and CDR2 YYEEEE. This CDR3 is CASSWDSSYEQYF. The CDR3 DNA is TGTGCCAGCAGCTGGGATAGTTCCTACGAGCAGTACTTC.

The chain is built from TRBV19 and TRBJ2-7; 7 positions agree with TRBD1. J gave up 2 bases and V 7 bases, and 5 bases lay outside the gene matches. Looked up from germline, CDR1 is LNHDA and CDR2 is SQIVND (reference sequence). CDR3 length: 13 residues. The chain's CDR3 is CASIGTAPYEQYF. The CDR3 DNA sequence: TGTGCCAGTATCGGGACAGCTCCCTACGAGCAGTACTTC. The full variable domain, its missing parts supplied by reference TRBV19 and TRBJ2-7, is DGGITQSPKYLFRKEGQNVTLSCEQNLNHDAMYWYRQDPGQGLRLIYYSQIVNDFQKGDIAEGYSVSREKKESFPLTVTSAQKNPTAFYLCASIGTAPYEQYFGPGTRLTVT.

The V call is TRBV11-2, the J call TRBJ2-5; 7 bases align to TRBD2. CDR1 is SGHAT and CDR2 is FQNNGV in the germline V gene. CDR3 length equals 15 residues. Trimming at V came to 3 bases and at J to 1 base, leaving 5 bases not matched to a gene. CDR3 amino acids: CASSFLAEVQETQYF. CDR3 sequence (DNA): TGTGCCAGCAGCTTCCTAGCGGAGGTCCAAGAGACCCAGTACTTC.

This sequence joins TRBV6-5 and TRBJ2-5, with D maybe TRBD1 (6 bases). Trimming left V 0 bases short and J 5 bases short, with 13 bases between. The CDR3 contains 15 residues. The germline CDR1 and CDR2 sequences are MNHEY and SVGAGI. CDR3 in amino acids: CASSYSTRGKETQYF. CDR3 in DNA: TGTGCCAGCAGTTACTCGACCAGGGGAAAGGAGACCCAGTACTTC.